The source of this T cell receptor (beta chain) is a study of identical twins. Details on this clonotype: Its antigen is unidentified.

Study results and limitations: Within beta out-of-frame sequences, the excess sharing observed between twins was weaker.

A universal primer site was incorporated via template switching, and the cDNA contained unique molecular identifiers. TCRdb fed the 5' RACE reads into MiXCR, producing one record per CDR3 protein. The data show 700,000 or so distinct CDR3 sequences, 8% to 9% seen once. A further study also used this sample, focusing on yellow fever vaccine responses in identical twins.

This TCR came from a woman under 30 in good health. The sample was PBMCs.

This CDR3 is CASSPLPGGSYEQYF. CDR3 nucleotides: TGTGCCAGCTCACCACTTCCAGGGGGATCCTACGAGCAGTACTTC. The rearrangement joins TRBV18 to TRBJ2-7; 7 bases are shared with TRBD1. The germline CDR1 and CDR2 sequences are KGHSH and LQKENI. Trimming at V came to 1 base and at J to 1 base, leaving 4 bases not matched to a gene. The CDR3 sequence is 15 residues long.